The 9 T cell receptor beta chains presented below share a single source sample, sequenced in a study of vaccination effects on CD4 cells after COVID-19. Repertoires were generated with immunoSEQ multiplex PCR, while TCRdb's copy carries only in-frame clones and drops some. The sample records tens of thousands of clones, just over 70% being singletons. Viral peptide pools were used in the ViraFEST assay to expand antigen-specific CD4+ T cells, and sequencing came afterward. Isolation of CD4+ T cells took place after 10 days of culture. Documented for the person is a PCR-confirmed SARS-CoV-2 infection occurring between March and December 2020. These TCRs are of unknown antigen specificity. Material: CD4+ T cells from PBMCs cultured with a peptide pool, obtained before COVID-19 vaccination. The receptor set was obtained from a human donor who had a prior SARS-CoV-2 infection.

The chain uses TRBV4-2 and TRBJ2-3, with TRBD2 matching over 12 bases. V dropped 2 bases and J dropped 5; count of bases not matched to a gene: 5. The germline CDR1 and CDR2 sequences are LGHNA and YNFKEQ. The CDR3 runs to 16 residues. The CDR3 spells CASSQPTSGSLDTQYF. CDR3 nucleotides: TGTGCCAGCAGCCAACCGACTAGCGGGAGTTTAGATACGCAGTATTTT.

This clone has only one observation. The J gene is TRBJ1-1, the V gene TRBV13; D might be TRBD1 (5 bases). Germline CDR1 and CDR2: PRHDT and FYEKMQ (reference sequence). The CDR3 runs 13 residues. V was cut by 5 bases and J by 6 bases, with 13 bases left in between. DNA for the CDR3: TGTGCCAGCAGCCGAGTAGGGGTAGCTGAAGCTTTCTTT. This codes for CASSRVGVAEAFF.

V gene TRBV27 combines with J gene TRBJ2-2, with TRBD1 identical over 9 bases. Trimming took 7 bases from V and 8 from J; bases not matched to a gene: 14. CDR3 size: 16 residues. The germline CDR1 and CDR2 sequences are MNHEY and SMNVEV (reference sequence). CDR3 in amino acids: CASISYGTGSVGELFF. The CDR3 nucleotides read TGTGCCAGCATTTCTTACGGGACAGGGAGTGTTGGGGAGCTGTTTTTT.

The chain employs TRBV2 and TRBJ1-5; TRBD1 is a possible D gene (5 bases). This CDR3 contains 15 residues. Deletions cut 0 bases from V and 5 bases from J, with 11 bases between. Germline V gene sequence: CDR1 SNHLY, CDR2 FYNNEI. The CDR3 protein is CASSEAQKGHQPQHF. CDR3 in DNA: TGTGCCAGCAGTGAAGCGCAAAAGGGGCATCAGCCCCAGCATTTT.

This chain links TRBV21-1 with TRBJ2-7; the D call TRBD2 from the table was never checked on the DNA. TRBV21-1 is shown as a pseudogene. This CDR3 region has 17 residues. Here the CDR3 reads CASLGPTSGGLTYEQYF. Here the CDR3 DNA reads TGTGCCAGCTTAGGACCGACTAGCGGGGGTCTTACCTACGAGCAGTACTTC.

The chain employs TRBV11-1 and TRBJ2-7; TRBD2 matches at 12 bases. Germline V gene lookup returns CDR1 SGHAT and CDR2 FQDESV (reference sequence). This CDR3 contains 15 residues. Trimming took 5 bases from V and 2 from J; bases not matched to a gene: 4. This CDR3 reads CASSTASGRAYEQYF. The CDR3 nucleotides are TGTGCCAGCAGCACAGCTAGCGGGAGGGCCTACGAGCAGTACTTC.

The chain recombines TRBV5-1 with TRBJ1-2; perhaps TRBD1 as D (5 bases). This CDR3 region has 15 residues. The V and J ends lost 3 bases and 0 bases respectively, with 12 bases between them. Looked up from germline, CDR1 is SGHRS and CDR2 is YFSETQ. The CDR3 DNA reads TGCGCCAGCAGCTCTAGAGGGACTGCTAACTATGGCTACACCTTC. It translates to CASSSRGTANYGYTF.

The V call is TRBV18, the J call TRBJ2-7, with TRBD1 matching over 7 bases. Losses at the gene ends were 6 bases for V and 6 bases for J; bases not matched to a gene: 11. This CDR3 region has 14 residues. Germline CDR1 reads KGHSH; CDR2 reads LQKENI. The CDR3 is CASSSGTEPFEQYF. CDR3 nucleotide sequence: TGTGCCAGCTCTTCCGGGACAGAGCCTTTCGAGCAGTACTTC.

V usage is TRBV25-1 and J usage is TRBJ2-1, with D tentatively TRBD1 or TRBD2 (6 bases each). The CDR3 consists of 15 residues. V was clipped by 1 base and J by 7 bases, with 14 bases between them. CDR1 is MGHDK and CDR2 is SYGVNS in the germline V gene. CDR3 amino acids: CASSEWGAGRNEQFF. For the CDR3, the DNA is TGTGCCAGCAGTGAATGGGGGGCCGGAAGGAATGAGCAGTTCTTC.